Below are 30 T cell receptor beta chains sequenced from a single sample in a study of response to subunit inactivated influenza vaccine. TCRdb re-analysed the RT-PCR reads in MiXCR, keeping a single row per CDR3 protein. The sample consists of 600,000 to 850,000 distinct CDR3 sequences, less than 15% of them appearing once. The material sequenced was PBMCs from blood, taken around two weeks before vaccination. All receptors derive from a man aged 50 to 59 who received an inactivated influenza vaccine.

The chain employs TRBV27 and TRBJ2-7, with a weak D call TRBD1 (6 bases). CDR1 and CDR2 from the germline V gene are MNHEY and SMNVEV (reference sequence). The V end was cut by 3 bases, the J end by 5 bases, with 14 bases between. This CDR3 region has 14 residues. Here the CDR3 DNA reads TGTGCCAGCAGTTTTTGGGGGCGTAAAGACGAGCAGTACTTC. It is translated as CASSFWGRKDEQYF.

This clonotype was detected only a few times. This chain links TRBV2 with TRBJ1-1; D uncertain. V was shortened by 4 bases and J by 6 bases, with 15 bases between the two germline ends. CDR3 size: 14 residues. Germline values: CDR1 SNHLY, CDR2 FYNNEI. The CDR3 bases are TGTGCCAGCAGTGGGGAAAGGCAGGCTTCTGAAGCTTTCTTT. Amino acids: CASSGERQASEAFF.

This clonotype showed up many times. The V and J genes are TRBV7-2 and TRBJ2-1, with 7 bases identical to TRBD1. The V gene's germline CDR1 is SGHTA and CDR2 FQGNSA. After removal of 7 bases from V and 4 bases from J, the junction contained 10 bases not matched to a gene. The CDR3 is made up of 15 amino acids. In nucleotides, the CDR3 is TGTGCCAGCATCGTTAGGGGACAGAATTACAATGAGCAGTTCTTC. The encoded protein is CASIVRGQNYNEQFF.

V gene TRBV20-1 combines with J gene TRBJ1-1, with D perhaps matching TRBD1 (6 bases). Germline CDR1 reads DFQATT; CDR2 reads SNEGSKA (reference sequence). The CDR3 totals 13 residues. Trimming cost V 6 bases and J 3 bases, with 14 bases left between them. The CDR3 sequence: CSAPGVGYTEAFF. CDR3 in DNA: TGCAGTGCCCCAGGGGTAGGGTACACTGAAGCTTTCTTT.

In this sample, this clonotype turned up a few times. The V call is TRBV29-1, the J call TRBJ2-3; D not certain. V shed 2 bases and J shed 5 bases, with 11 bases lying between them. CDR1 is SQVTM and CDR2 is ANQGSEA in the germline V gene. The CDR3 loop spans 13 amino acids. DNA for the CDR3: TGCAGCGTTGAATTTAGTAGAAGAGATACGCAGTATTTT. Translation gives CSVEFSRRDTQYF.

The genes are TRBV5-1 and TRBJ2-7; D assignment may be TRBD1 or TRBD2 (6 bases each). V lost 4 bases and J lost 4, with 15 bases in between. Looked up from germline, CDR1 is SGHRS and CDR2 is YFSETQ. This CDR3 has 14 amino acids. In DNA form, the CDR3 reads TGCGCCAGCAGCCCTGTCGGGGGCGGTTACGAGCAGTACTTC. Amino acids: CASSPVGGGYEQYF.

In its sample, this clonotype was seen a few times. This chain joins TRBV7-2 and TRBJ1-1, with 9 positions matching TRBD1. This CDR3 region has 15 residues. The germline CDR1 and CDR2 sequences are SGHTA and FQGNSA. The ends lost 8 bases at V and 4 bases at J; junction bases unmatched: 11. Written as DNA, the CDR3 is TGTGCCAGCGGAAAACAGGGGGCTATTGGCACTGAAGCTTTCTTT. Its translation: CASGKQGAIGTEAFF.

DNA for the CDR3: TGTGCCAGCAGCTTAAGAGGGTTCGATGAGCAGTTCTTC. As protein: CASSLRGFDEQFF. V usage is TRBV7-3 and J usage is TRBJ2-1; maybe TRBD2 (5 bases). Germline-derived CDR1 and CDR2 are SGHTA and FQGTGA. The CDR3 spans 13 residues. V lost 1 base, J lost 8 bases, and 9 bases lay in between.

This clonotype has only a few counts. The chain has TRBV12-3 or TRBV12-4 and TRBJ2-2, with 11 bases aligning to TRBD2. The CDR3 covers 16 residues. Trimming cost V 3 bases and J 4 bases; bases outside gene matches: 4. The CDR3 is CASSFSGGAFTGELFF. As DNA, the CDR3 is TGTGCCAGCAGTTTTAGCGGGGGGGCCTTCACCGGGGAGCTGTTTTTT.

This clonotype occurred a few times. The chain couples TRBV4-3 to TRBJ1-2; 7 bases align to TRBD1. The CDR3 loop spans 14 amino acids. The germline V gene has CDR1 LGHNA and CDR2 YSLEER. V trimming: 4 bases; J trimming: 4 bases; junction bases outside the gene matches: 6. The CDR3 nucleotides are TGCGCCAGCAGCCCGGGACAGCAAAGCTATGGCTACACCTTC. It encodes CASSPGQQSYGYTF.

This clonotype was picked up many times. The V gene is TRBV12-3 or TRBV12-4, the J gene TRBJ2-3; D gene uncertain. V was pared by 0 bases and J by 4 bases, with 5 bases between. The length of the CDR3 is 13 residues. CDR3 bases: TGTGCCAGCAGTTTAGCCAGATCAGATACGCAGTATTTT. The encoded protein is CASSLARSDTQYF.

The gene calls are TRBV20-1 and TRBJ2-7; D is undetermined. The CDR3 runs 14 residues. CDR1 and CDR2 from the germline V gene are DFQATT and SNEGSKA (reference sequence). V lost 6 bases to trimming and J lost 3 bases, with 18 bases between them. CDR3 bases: TGCAGTGCCCCGCTGGGAAGCGAGAACTACGAGCAGTACTTC. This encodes CSAPLGSENYEQYF.

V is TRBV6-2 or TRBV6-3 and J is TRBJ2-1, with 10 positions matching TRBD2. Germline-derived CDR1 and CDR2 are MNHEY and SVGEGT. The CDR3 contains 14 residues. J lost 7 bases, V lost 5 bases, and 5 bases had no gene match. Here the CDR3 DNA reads TGTGCCAGCAGTCGGTATAGCGGGAGGAATGAGCAGTTCTTC. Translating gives CASSRYSGRNEQFF.

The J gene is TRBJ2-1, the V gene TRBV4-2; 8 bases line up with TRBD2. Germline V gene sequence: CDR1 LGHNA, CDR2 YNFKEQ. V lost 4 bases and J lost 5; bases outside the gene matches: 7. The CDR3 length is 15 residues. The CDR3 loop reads CASSRWTSYDNEQFF. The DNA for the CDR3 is TGTGCCAGCAGCCGATGGACTAGCTACGACAATGAGCAGTTCTTC.

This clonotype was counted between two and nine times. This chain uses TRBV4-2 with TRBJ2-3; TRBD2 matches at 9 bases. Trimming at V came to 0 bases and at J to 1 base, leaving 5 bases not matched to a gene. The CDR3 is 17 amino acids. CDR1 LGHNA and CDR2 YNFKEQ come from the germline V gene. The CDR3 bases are TGTGCCAGCAGCCAAGATGCGGGAGGGCCCGGCACAGATACGCAGTATTTT. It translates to CASSQDAGGPGTDTQYF.

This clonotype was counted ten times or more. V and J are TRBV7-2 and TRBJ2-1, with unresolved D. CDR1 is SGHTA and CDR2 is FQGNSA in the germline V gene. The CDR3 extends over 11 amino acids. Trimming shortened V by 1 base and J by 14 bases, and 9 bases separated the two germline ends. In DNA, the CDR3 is TGTGCCAGCAGCTTAGGGCGTCGGGAGTTCTTC. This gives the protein CASSLGRREFF.

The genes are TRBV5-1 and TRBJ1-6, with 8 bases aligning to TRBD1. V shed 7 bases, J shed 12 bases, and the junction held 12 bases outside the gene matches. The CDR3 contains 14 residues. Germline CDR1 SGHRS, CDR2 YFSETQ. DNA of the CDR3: TGCGCCAGCCACTCCGGGACAGGCCTTTTACCCCTCCACTTT. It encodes CASHSGTGLLPLHF.

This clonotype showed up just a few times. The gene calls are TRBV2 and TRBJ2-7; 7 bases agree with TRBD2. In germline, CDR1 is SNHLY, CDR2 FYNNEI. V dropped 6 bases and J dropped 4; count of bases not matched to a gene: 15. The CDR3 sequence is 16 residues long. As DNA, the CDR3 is TGTGCCAGCAGCCGGGGTAGGGCTAGCGGTAATTACGAGCAGTACTTC. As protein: CASSRGRASGNYEQYF.

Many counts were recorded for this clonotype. CDR3 bases: TGTGCCAGCAGCCAACTAGCGGGGAGGAACGAGCAGTACTTC. Its protein product is CASSQLAGRNEQYF. The V gene is TRBV14, the J gene TRBJ2-7; 9 bases agree with TRBD2. The germline gives CDR1 SGHDN, CDR2 FVKESK. The CDR3 is made up of 14 amino acids. The V and J ends lost 2 bases and 5 bases, in that order; junction bases with no gene match: 4.

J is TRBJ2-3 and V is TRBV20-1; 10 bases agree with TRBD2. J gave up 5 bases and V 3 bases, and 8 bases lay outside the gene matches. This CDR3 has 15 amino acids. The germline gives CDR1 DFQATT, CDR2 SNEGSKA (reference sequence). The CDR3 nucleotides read TGCAGTGCTAGGGCTAGCGGGGGAGGACAAGATACGCAGTATTTT. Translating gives CSARASGGGQDTQYF.

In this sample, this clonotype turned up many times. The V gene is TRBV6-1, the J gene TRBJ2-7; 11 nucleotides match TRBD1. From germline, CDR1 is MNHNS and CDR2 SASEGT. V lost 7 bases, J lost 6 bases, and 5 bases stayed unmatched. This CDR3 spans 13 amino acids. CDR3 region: CASKDRGRGEQYF. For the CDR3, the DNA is TGTGCCAGCAAGGACAGGGGGCGCGGCGAGCAGTACTTC.

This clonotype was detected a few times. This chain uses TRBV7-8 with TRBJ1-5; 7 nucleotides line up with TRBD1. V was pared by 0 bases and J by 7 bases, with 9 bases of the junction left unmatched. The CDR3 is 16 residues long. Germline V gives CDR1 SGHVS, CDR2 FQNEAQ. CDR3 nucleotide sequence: TGTGCCAGCAGCTTAGCGCTGAGGGGGCTAGGGCAGCCCCAGCATTTT. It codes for CASSLALRGLGQPQHF.

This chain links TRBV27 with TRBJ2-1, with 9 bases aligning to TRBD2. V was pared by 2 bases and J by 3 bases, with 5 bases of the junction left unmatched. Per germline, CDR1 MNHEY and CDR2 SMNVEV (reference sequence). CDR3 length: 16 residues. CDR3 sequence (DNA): TGTGCCAGCAGTTTACTGGCGGGAGGGCACTACAATGAGCAGTTCTTC. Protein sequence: CASSLLAGGHYNEQFF.

Here the CDR3 DNA reads TGTGCCACCCTGAGGCAGGGGGGCACCGGGGAGCTGTTTTTT. It translates to CATLRQGGTGELFF. The J gene is TRBJ2-2, the V gene TRBV10-3; possibly TRBD1 for D (7 bases). The V gene lost 10 bases and the J gene lost 4 bases, with 16 bases spanning the gap. Germline lookup yields CDR1 ENHRY and CDR2 SYGVKD. This CDR3 comprises 14 residues.

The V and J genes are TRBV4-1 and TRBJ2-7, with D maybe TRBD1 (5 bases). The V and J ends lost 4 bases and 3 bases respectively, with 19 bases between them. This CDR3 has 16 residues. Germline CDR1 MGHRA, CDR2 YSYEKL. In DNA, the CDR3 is TGCGCCAGCAGCCCCCCAGGGCGCAGGAACTACTACGAGCAGTACTTC. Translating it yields CASSPPGRRNYYEQYF.

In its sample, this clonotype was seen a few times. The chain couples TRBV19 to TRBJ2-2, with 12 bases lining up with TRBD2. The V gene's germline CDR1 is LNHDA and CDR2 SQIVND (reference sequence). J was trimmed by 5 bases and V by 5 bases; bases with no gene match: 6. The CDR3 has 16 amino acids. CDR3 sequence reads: CASSSLAGGRTGELFF. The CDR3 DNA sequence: TGTGCCAGTAGTTCTCTAGCGGGAGGGCGGACCGGGGAGCTGTTTTTT.

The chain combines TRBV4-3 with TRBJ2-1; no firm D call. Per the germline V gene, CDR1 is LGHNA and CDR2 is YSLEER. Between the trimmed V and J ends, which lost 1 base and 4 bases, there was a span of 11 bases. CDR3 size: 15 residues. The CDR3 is CASSQGDWEYNEQFF. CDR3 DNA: TGCGCCAGCAGCCAAGGGGATTGGGAATACAATGAGCAGTTCTTC.

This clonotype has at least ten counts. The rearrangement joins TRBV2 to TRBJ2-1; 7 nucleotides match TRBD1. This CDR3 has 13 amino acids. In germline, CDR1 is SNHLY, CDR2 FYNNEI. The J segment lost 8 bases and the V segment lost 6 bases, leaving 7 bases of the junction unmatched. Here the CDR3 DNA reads TGTGCCAGCAGAGACACAGGGGTCCATGAGCAGTTCTTC. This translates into CASRDTGVHEQFF.

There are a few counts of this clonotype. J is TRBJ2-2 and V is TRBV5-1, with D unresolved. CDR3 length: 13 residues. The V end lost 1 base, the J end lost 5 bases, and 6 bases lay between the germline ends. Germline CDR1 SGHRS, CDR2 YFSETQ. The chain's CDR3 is CASSLTQTGELFF. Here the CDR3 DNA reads TGCGCCAGCAGCTTGACTCAGACCGGGGAGCTGTTTTTT.

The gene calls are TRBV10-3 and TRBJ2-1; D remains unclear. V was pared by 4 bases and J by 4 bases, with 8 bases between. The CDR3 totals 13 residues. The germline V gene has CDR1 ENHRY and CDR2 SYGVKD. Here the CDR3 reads CAISVGRYNEQFF. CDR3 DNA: TGTGCCATCAGTGTCGGACGTTACAATGAGCAGTTCTTC.